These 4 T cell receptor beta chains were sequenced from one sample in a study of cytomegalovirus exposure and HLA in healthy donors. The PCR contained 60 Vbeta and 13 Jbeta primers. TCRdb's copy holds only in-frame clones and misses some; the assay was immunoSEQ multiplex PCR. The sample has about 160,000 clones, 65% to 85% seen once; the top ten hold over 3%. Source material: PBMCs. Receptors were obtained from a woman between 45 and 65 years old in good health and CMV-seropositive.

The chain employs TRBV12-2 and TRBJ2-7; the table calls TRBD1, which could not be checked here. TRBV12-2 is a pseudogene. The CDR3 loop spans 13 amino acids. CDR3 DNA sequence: TGCCGTTCCATGGGCAGGGGGCTGTACGAGCAGTACTTC. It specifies CRSMGRGLYEQYF.

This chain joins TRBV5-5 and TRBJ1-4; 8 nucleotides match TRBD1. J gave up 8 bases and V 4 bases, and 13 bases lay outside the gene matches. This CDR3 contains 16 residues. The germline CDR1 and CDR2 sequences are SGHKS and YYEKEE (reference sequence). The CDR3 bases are TGTGCCAGCAGCCACACCAGGACAGGGCCGGACGAAAAACTGTTTTTT. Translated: CASSHTRTGPDEKLFF.

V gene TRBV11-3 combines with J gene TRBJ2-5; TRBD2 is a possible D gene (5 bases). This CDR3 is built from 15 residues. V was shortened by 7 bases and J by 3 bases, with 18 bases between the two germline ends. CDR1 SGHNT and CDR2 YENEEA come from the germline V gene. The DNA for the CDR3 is TGTGCCAGCACCCGACGGAGCGGAGGAAAAGAGACCCAGTACTTC. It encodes CASTRRSGGKETQYF.

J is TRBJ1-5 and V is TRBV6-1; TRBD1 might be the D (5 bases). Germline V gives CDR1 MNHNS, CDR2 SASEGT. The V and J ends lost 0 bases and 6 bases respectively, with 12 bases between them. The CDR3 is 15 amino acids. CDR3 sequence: CASSEAPGIGQPQHF. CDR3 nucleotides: TGTGCCAGCAGTGAAGCACCAGGGATCGGTCAGCCCCAGCATTTT.